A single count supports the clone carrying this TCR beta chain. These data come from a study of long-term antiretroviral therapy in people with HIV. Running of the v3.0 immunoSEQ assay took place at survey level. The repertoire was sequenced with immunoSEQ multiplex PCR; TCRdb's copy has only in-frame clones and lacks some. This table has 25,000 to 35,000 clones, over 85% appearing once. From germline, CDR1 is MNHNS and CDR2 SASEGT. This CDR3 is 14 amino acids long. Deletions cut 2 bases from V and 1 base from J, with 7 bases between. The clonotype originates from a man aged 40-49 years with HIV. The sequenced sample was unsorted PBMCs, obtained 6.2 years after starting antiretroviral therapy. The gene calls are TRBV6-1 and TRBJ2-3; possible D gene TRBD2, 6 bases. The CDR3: CASSEPGGTDTQYF. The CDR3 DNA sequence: TGTGCCAGCAGTGAACCGGGAGGCACAGATACGCAGTATTTT.